What follows is one TCR beta chain and its context. This table comes from immunoSEQ multiplex PCR, and its TCRdb copy is limited to in-frame clones, with some not included. The sample has 250,000 or so clones, around 90% seen once; the top ten hold over 0.65%. The CDR3 runs to 17 residues. V gave up 5 bases and J gave up 4 bases, with 21 bases separating them. CDR1 and CDR2 from the germline V gene are SGHTA and FQGTGA. This specimen comes from a study of blood T cell repertoires in COVID-19. The sequenced sample was peripheral blood. This receptor was identified in a man aged 30 to 45 with COVID-19, enrolled during active disease. The chain joins TRBV7-3 to TRBJ2-1; possibly TRBD2 for D (6 bases). For the CDR3, the DNA is TGTGCCAGCAGCCATCAGGATCGGGGGAAAGGGTACAATGAGCAGTTCTTC. It translates to CASSHQDRGKGYNEQFF.